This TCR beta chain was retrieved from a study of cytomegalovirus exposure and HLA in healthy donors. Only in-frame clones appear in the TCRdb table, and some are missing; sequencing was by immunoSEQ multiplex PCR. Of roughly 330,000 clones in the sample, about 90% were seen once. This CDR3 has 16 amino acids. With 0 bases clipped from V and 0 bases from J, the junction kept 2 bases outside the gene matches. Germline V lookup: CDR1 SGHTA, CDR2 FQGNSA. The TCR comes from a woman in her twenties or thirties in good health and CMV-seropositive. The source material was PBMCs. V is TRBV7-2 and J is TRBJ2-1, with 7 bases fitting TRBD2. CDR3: CASSLAGTTSYNEQFF. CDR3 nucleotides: TGTGCCAGCAGCTTAGCAGGGACTACCTCCTACAATGAGCAGTTCTTC.